These 21 T cell receptor beta chains were sequenced from one sample in a study of T cells in localized non-small cell lung cancer. Clones were read by immunoSEQ multiplex PCR, and TCRdb kept only the in-frame ones, dropping some. The sample carries almost 8,500 clones, 55% to 75% recorded once. The sequences come from lymph node tissue, collected before any cancer treatment. These TCRs come from a male donor older than 55 with stage I squamous cell lung carcinoma.

V and J are TRBV11-3 and TRBJ2-5; D unresolved. CDR1 SGHNT and CDR2 YENEEA come from the germline V gene. The V end was cut by 1 base, the J end by 0 bases, with 9 bases between. CDR3 length equals 15 residues. CDR3 residues: CASSLVQLYQETQYF. As DNA, the CDR3 is TGTGCCAGCAGCTTAGTCCAGTTGTACCAAGAGACCCAGTACTTC. Based on the CDR3 plus reference TRBV11-3 and TRBJ2-5, the full variable domain is EAGVVQSPRYKIIEKKQPVAFWCNPISGHNTLYWYLQNLGQGPELLIRYENEEAVDDSQLPKDRFSAERLKGVDSTLKIQPAELGDSAVYLCASSLVQLYQETQYFGPGTRLLVL.

This chain connects TRBV18 to TRBJ1-1; tentatively, D is TRBD1 (5 bases). V lost 8 bases and J lost 1, with 17 bases in between. Germline V CDR1 and CDR2: KGHSH, LQKENI. This CDR3 is 15 amino acids long. The CDR3 DNA reads TGTGCCAGCCGTCCCGAGGGGTTGAAGAACACTGAAGCTTTCTTT. Translated: CASRPEGLKNTEAFF.

The rearrangement uses TRBV19 and TRBJ2-7; D may be TRBD1 (6 bases). The V gene's germline CDR1 is LNHDA and CDR2 SQIVND (reference sequence). The CDR3 consists of 12 residues. V was clipped by 8 bases and J by 5 bases, with 13 bases between them. CDR3 residues: CASQEQGNEQYF. CDR3 bases: TGTGCCAGTCAGGAACAGGGCAACGAGCAGTACTTC.

V is TRBV5-1 and J is TRBJ2-7, with TRBD2 matching over 16 bases. Germline trimming cut 0 bases from V and 4 bases from J; bases unmatched to any gene: 10. Germline lookup yields CDR1 SGHRS and CDR2 YFSETQ. The CDR3 has 19 amino acids. DNA of the CDR3: TGCGCCAGCAGCTTGGAGAGCGGGACTAGCGGGAGGGCCATTTACGAGCAGTACTTC. It codes for CASSLESGTSGRAIYEQYF.

Within the sample, this clone is medium-sized (0.01 to 0.1%). V gene TRBV7-6 combines with J gene TRBJ1-1; a weak D match, TRBD1 (5 bases). Germline V gene sequence: CDR1 SGHVS, CDR2 FNYEAQ. Trimming took off 2 bases at V and 7 bases at J, with 20 bases between the two ends. CDR3 size: 16 residues. The CDR3 region is CASSLRKGSEKGEAFF. The CDR3 DNA sequence: TGTGCCAGCAGCTTAAGGAAGGGGTCGGAAAAAGGTGAAGCTTTCTTT.

This clone was observed a single time. CDR3: CASGFGQGNGYTF. CDR3 DNA: TGTGCTAGTGGTTTTGGGCAGGGGAATGGCTACACCTTC. The chain couples TRBV12-5 to TRBJ1-2; tentatively, D is TRBD1 (6 bases). Germline CDR1 LGHNT, CDR2 FRNRAP. The CDR3 sequence is 13 residues long. Trimming stripped 3 bases from V and 6 bases from J, with 11 bases between.

This sequence joins TRBV9 and TRBJ1-1, with D maybe TRBD1 (5 bases). This CDR3 is 13 amino acids long. Germline CDR1 is SGDLS and CDR2 is YYNGEE. Trimming took 5 bases from V and 6 from J, leaving 14 bases between them. The CDR3 loop is CASSGASRSEAFF. The CDR3 coding sequence is TGTGCCAGCAGTGGGGCGAGCCGATCTGAAGCTTTCTTT.

V is TRBV30 and J is TRBJ2-7; D not certain. CDR3 length: 11 residues. The V end lost 5 bases, the J end lost 4 bases, and 9 bases lay between the germline ends. Germline loops: CDR1 GTSNPN, CDR2 SVGIG (reference sequence). CDR3 nucleotides: TGTGCCTGGGACCAGGATTACGAGCAGTACTTC. Its protein product is CAWDQDYEQYF.

This clone came up a few times. The rearrangement links TRBV11-3 to TRBJ2-1; D possibly matches TRBD1 or TRBD2 (5 bases each). The CDR3 covers 17 residues. CDR1 is SGHNT, CDR2 YENEEA, per germline. V was trimmed by 1 base and J by 7 bases, leaving 20 bases between them. The DNA for the CDR3 is TGTGCCAGCAGCTTAGGGCCAGGGAAGAGGGTGGTGAATGAGCAGTTCTTC. It yields the protein CASSLGPGKRVVNEQFF.

A single count supports this clone. The V and J genes are TRBV11-3 and TRBJ2-5, with 10 bases matching TRBD2. This CDR3 spans 15 amino acids. In germline, CDR1 is SGHNT, CDR2 YENEEA. V was pared by 1 base and J by 5 bases, with 4 bases of the junction left unmatched. Written as DNA, the CDR3 is TGTGCCAGCAGCTTAGGTTTAGCGGGAGGCGAGACCCAGTACTTC. Its protein is CASSLGLAGGETQYF.

The chain joins TRBV5-1 to TRBJ2-1; TRBD1 matches at 8 bases. Germline V gives CDR1 SGHRS, CDR2 YFSETQ. The CDR3 totals 16 residues. J was trimmed by 0 bases and V by 1 base; bases with no gene match: 3. CDR3: CASSLIGQGSYNEQFF. The CDR3 DNA is TGCGCCAGCAGCTTGATAGGACAGGGCTCCTACAATGAGCAGTTCTTC.

The chain employs TRBV9 and TRBJ2-2; D not certain. V was cut by 0 bases and J by 8 bases, with 8 bases left in between. The CDR3 is made up of 13 amino acids. Per the germline V gene, CDR1 is SGDLS and CDR2 is YYNGEE. The CDR3 here is CASSVGDSGELFF. The CDR3 nucleotides read TGTGCCAGCAGCGTAGGGGATAGTGGGGAGCTGTTTTTT. Based on the CDR3 plus reference TRBV9 and TRBJ2-2, the full variable domain is DSGVTQTPKHLITATGQRVTLRCSPRSGDLSVYWYQQSLDQGLQFLIQYYNGEERAKGNILERFSAQQFPDLHSELNLSSLELGDSALYFCASSVGDSGELFFGEGSRLTVL.

Here the CDR3 reads CASSSAGVGSYEQYF. In DNA, the CDR3 is TGTGCCAGCAGTTCAGCGGGAGTGGGCTCCTACGAGCAGTACTTC. The chain joins TRBV28 to TRBJ2-7, with 8 bases fitting TRBD2. CDR1 is MDHEN, CDR2 SYDVKM, per germline. The CDR3 loop spans 15 amino acids. With V trimmed by 4 bases and J by 0 bases, 5 bases remained unmatched. Drawing the rest from reference TRBV28 and TRBJ2-7, the complete variable domain is DVKVTQSSRYLVKRTGEKVFLECVQDMDHENMFWYRQDPGLGLRLIYFSYDVKMKEKGDIPEGYSVSREKKERFSLILESASTNQTSMYLCASSSAGVGSYEQYFGPGTRLTVT.

V usage is TRBV14 and J usage is TRBJ1-1, with D possibly being TRBD1 (5 bases). The CDR3 contains 12 residues. Trimming cost V 0 bases and J 9 bases, with 8 bases left between them. CDR1 is SGHDN and CDR2 is FVKESK in the germline V gene. The CDR3: CASSQDRAQAFF. The DNA for the CDR3 is TGTGCCAGCAGCCAAGACAGGGCCCAAGCTTTCTTT.

In DNA form, the CDR3 reads TGTGCCAGCTCACCGGGGGCACGTAACCACCGTGGGGCCAACGTCCTGACTTTC. Amino acids: CASSPGARNHRGANVLTF. This chain uses TRBV18 with TRBJ2-6; maybe TRBD1 (6 bases). This CDR3 is 18 amino acids long. Per the germline V gene, CDR1 is KGHSH and CDR2 is LQKENI. V dropped 3 bases and J dropped 3 bases, with 18 bases sitting between them.

CDR3 residues: CASSYSRGQGNQPQHF. CDR3 DNA: TGTGCCAGCAGTTACTCGAGGGGTCAGGGCAATCAGCCCCAGCATTTT. This sequence joins TRBV6-8 and TRBJ1-5, with D tentatively TRBD1 (5 bases). Germline-derived CDR1 and CDR2 are MNHGY and SAAAGT. The germline V and J ends were trimmed by 0 bases and 2 bases, with 11 bases remaining between them. CDR3 length: 16 residues.

This clone showed up just a few times. The chain is built from TRBV9 and TRBJ1-3; D is uncertain. Trimming stripped 0 bases from V and 4 bases from J, with 11 bases between. CDR3 size: 15 residues. Germline CDR1 is SGDLS and CDR2 is YYNGEE. For the CDR3, the DNA is TGTGCCAGCAGCGTAGGGACCGTAGGAGGAAACACCATATATTTT. It specifies CASSVGTVGGNTIYF.

V is TRBV9 and J is TRBJ2-6; no clear D. The CDR3 runs to 15 residues. Trimming removed 4 bases at V and 0 bases at J, with 8 bases between. The germline CDR1 and CDR2 sequences are SGDLS and YYNGEE. CDR3 amino acids: CASSPLTSGANVLTF. The CDR3 DNA reads TGTGCCAGCAGCCCTTTAACCTCTGGGGCCAACGTCCTGACTTTC. Looking up the rest from reference TRBV9 and TRBJ2-6 gives the full variable domain: DSGVTQTPKHLITATGQRVTLRCSPRSGDLSVYWYQQSLDQGLQFLIQYYNGEERAKGNILERFSAQQFPDLHSELNLSSLELGDSALYFCASSPLTSGANVLTFGAGSRLTVL.

This clone has a handful of counts. The chain joins TRBV11-3 to TRBJ2-1; tentative D call: TRBD1 (8 bases). CDR1 is SGHNT, CDR2 YENEEA, per germline. V was cut by 6 bases and J by 4 bases, with 13 bases left in between. This CDR3 is 14 amino acids long. The CDR3 is CASSLQGGYNEQFF. DNA of the CDR3: TGTGCCAGCAGTCTACAGGGGGGGTACAATGAGCAGTTCTTC.

This chain links TRBV11-3 with TRBJ2-7; perhaps TRBD2 as D (5 bases). V was pared by 6 bases and J by 2 bases, with 17 bases between. The CDR3 is 15 amino acids. The germline gives CDR1 SGHNT, CDR2 YENEEA. CDR3 DNA: TGTGCCAGCAGTTCCGCGGGTGGCCCAACCTACGAGCAGTACTTC. Protein product: CASSSAGGPTYEQYF.

The sample holds a few counts of this clone. The chain couples TRBV18 to TRBJ1-1; D remains unclear. Trimming shortened V by 3 bases and J by 6 bases, and 17 bases separated the two germline ends. The CDR3 spans 15 residues. Germline assignment: CDR1 KGHSH and CDR2 LQKENI. CDR3 amino acids: CASSPRPRSNPEAFF. The CDR3, as DNA: TGTGCCAGCTCACCCCGTCCGAGATCCAACCCTGAAGCTTTCTTT.